One sample yielded the 10 T cell receptor beta chains listed below, sequenced in a study of breast tumors, draining lymph nodes, adjacent tissues. MiXCR, applied by TCRdb to the multiplex PCR reads, yields one record per CDR3 protein. The sample has about 47,000 distinct CDR3 sequences; approximately 22% are singletons. Source material: breast tumor tissue. The receptor set was obtained from a female donor with breast cancer. Some clones in this sample may be carry-over from other donors' samples.

This clonotype was seen only a few times. The chain recombines TRBV30 with TRBJ2-1; 8 nucleotides line up with TRBD2. V lost 5 bases to trimming and J lost 5 bases; unmatched junction nucleotides: 14. In germline, CDR1 is GTSNPN, CDR2 SVGIG (reference sequence). This CDR3 has 16 residues. The CDR3 spells CAWRPHWRGVDNEQFF. Written as DNA, the CDR3 is TGTGCCTGGCGTCCCCATTGGCGGGGGGTAGACAATGAGCAGTTCTTC.

The V and J genes are TRBV20-1 and TRBJ2-1; 7 nucleotides match TRBD2. CDR1 and CDR2 (germline): DFQATT, SNEGSKA (reference sequence). The CDR3 runs to 15 residues. V shed 6 bases and J 4 bases; nucleotides not matched to a gene: 12. The CDR3 loop reads CSAAVWLAAYNEQFF. Written as DNA, the CDR3 is TGCAGTGCCGCGGTGTGGCTAGCGGCTTACAATGAGCAGTTCTTC.

This clonotype appeared a single time. Lacking the conserved final phenylalanine or tryptophan, this CDR3 likely reflects a read error. The DNA is left out, because the CDR3 cannot be placed on it with certainty; the CDR3 is given as TCRdb lists it. This chain links TRBV12-3 or TRBV12-4 with TRBJ2-1; the D call in the table, TRBD1, was not verified against the DNA. The CDR3 is made up of 17 amino acids, end residues included. The chain's CDR3 is CASSSRNRGLDGYTFGS.

The gene calls are TRBV29-1 and TRBJ2-3; 7 bases are shared with TRBD2. CDR3 size: 16 residues. The V and J ends lost 0 bases and 1 base, in that order; junction bases with no gene match: 7. CDR1 and CDR2 from the germline V gene are SQVTM and ANQGSEA. The CDR3 here is CSVEDREGLGTDTQYF. CDR3 bases: TGCAGCGTTGAAGATAGGGAGGGGCTTGGCACAGATACGCAGTATTTT.

Points on this clonotype: One base away lies a much larger clone, so this may be a sequencing read error. The CDR3 loop reads CASSFDRGGPGELFF. The CDR3 DNA sequence: TGCGCCAGCAGCTTTGACAGGGGGGGACCCGGGGAGCTGTTTTTT. The chain recombines TRBV5-1 with TRBJ2-2; 9 bases are a match to TRBD1. Trimming removed 2 bases from V and 6 bases from J; junction bases left unmatched: 5. Looked up from germline, CDR1 is SGHRS and CDR2 is YFSETQ. CDR3 length equals 15 residues.

This clonotype was recorded many times. V is TRBV18 and J is TRBJ2-5, with D possibly TRBD2 on 6 matching bases. CDR1 is KGHSH and CDR2 is LQKENI in the germline V gene. The CDR3 extends over 16 amino acids. V lost 6 bases, J lost 5 bases, and 22 bases lay in between. The CDR3 DNA sequence: TGTGCCAGCTCGCCCAACCTCGGAGGGCTCGGGGAGACCCAGTACTTC. As protein: CASSPNLGGLGETQYF.

Regarding this clonotype: This could be a read error, since a much larger clone is one nucleotide away. The gene calls are TRBV6-6 and TRBJ1-4; D is undetermined. CDR1 and CDR2 (germline): MNHNY, SVGAGI (reference sequence). The CDR3 is 13 amino acids. Here the CDR3 DNA reads TGTGCCAGCAGTTACGGGCCAGATGAAAAACTGCTTTTT. Encoded protein: CASSYGPDEKLLF.

This clonotype was seen many times. The chain joins TRBV18 to TRBJ1-5; 9 bases fit TRBD1. V trimming: 4 bases; J trimming: 5 bases; junction bases outside the gene matches: 6. This CDR3 contains 15 residues. The germline V gene encodes CDR1 KGHSH and CDR2 LQKENI. This CDR3 is CASSLTGGADQPQHF. CDR3 coding DNA: TGTGCCAGCTCACTAACAGGGGGCGCGGATCAGCCCCAGCATTTT.

About this clonotype itself: A read error may be the cause here, since a much bigger clone is one base away. Given the absence of the conserved phenylalanine or tryptophan at the CDR3 end, a read error is likely. The rearrangement uses TRBV9 and TRBJ2-3; tentatively, D is TRBD1 or TRBD2 (5 bases each). The ends were cut back, 10 bases at V and 4 bases at J, with 22 bases in the middle. CDR1 and CDR2 from the germline V gene are SGDLS and YYNGEE. The CDR3 has 15 residues. DNA of the CDR3: TGTGCCCGACGACTGTTGGGGGAAAGGGCAGATACGCAGTATTAT. It yields the protein CARRLLGERADTQYY.

This clonotype occurred many times. The chain carries TRBV20-1 and TRBJ2-2; 11 bases agree with TRBD2. The J segment lost 6 bases and the V segment lost 6 bases, leaving 9 bases of the junction unmatched. CDR3 length equals 15 residues. The V gene's germline CDR1 is DFQATT and CDR2 SNEGSKA (reference sequence). The chain's CDR3 is CSATSGSGRAGELFF. CDR3 nucleotide sequence: TGCAGTGCCACTAGCGGGAGCGGGAGAGCCGGGGAGCTGTTTTTT.